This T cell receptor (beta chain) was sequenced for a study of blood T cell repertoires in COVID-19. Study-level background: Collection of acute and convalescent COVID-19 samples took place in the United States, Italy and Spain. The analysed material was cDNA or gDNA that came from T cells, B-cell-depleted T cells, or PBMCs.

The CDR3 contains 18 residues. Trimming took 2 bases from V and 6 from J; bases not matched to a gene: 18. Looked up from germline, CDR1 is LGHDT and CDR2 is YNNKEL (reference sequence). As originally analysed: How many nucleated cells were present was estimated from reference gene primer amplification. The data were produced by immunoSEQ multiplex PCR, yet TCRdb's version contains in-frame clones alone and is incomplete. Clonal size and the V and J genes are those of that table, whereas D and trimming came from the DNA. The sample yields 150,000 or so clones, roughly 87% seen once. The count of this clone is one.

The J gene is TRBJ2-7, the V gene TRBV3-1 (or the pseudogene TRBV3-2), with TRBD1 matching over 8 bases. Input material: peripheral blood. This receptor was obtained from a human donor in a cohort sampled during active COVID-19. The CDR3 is CASSQLGGSRGRLGEQYF. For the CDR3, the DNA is TGTGCCAGCAGCCAATTAGGGGGGAGCAGGGGGCGATTAGGCGAGCAGTACTTC.